This T cell receptor beta chain is drawn from a study of T-cell memory formation after mild COVID-19. Background on the study: Largely donor-specific sequence clusters came from two donors.

Using its own MiXCR run on the 5' RACE reads, TCRdb lists one record per CDR3 protein. The sample holds over 400,000 distinct CDR3 sequences, under 25% seen once. With V trimmed by 1 base and J by 2 bases, 4 bases remained unmatched. This CDR3 has 15 residues. Germline V lookup: CDR1 MGHDK, CDR2 SYGVNS. Study conclusions and caveats: Second-wave clones reaching peak frequency on day 37 lacked confirmed SARS-CoV-2 specificity.

This clonotype has more than one count but fewer than ten. Its specificity is unknown. The sequence was obtained from an adult woman who had mild COVID-19 (a few samples of this study predate the infection). Cell type and time point are not known. Sequencing was done on a sample of PBMCs or a T cell subset sorted from them (not recorded which). The gene calls are TRBV25-1 and TRBJ2-5; 7 bases line up with TRBD1. The CDR3 reads CASSEWGQPQETQYF. The CDR3 DNA follows: TGTGCCAGCAGTGAATGGGGACAGCCTCAAGAGACCCAGTACTTC.